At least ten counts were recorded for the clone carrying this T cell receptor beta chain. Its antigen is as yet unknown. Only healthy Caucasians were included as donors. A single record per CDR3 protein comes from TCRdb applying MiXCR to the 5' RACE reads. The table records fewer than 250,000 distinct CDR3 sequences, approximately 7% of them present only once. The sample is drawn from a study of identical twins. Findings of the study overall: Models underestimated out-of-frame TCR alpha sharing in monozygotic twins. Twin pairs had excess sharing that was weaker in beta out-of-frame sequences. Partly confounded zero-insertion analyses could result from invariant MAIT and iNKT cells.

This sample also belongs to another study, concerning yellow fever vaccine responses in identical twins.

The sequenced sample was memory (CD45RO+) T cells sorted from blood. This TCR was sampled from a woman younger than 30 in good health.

The CDR3 nucleotides read TGCGCCAGCAGCTTGGAATTAGGCGAGCAGTACTTC. It is translated as CASSLELGEQYF. The rearrangement links TRBV5-1 to TRBJ2-7; D is ambiguous. Trimming removed 0 bases at V and 6 bases at J, with 7 bases between. CDR3 length: 12 residues. Per germline, CDR1 SGHRS and CDR2 YFSETQ.